Listed below are T cell receptor beta chains from one sample, sequenced in a study of siplizumab effects on memory and regulatory T cells. Method: immunoSEQ multiplex PCR; TCRdb's copy keeps in-frame clones and lacks some. This sample yields approximately 100,000 clones, of which roughly 94% are seen a single time; 0.55% to 0.85% belongs to the top ten. Sequencing input: Tregs sorted from blood. Receptor source: a human donor in good health. Both conserved end residues are part of each CDR3. The D gene is left open where the match is weak. Part of the rows lack a size; the others show once, few, many or a class for expanded clones.

>TRBV29-1|.|TRBJ1-1|.
CSGRRETNTEAFF
TGCAGCGGCCGGCGGGAGACGAACACTGAAGCTTTCTTT
>TRBV21-1|.|TRBJ2-7|once
CASSPIGTSGSSYEQYF
TGTGCCAGCAGTCCAATTGGGACTAGCGGGAGCTCCTACGAGCAGTACTTC
>TRBV11-2|.|TRBJ2-5|.
CASSSPETQYF
TGTGCCAGCAGCTCACCGGAGACCCAGTACTTC
>TRBV5-6|.|TRBJ2-5|once
CASSLRETQYF
TGTGCCAGCAGCTTGCGAGAGACCCAGTACTTC
>TRBV28|TRBD2|TRBJ2-7|.
CASSFLADSYEQYF
TGTGCCAGCAGTTTCCTAGCGGATTCCTACGAGCAGTACTTC
>TRBV5-6|.|TRBJ2-7|.
CASSAWSARYYEQYF
TGTGCCAGCAGCGCGTGGTCTGCGAGGTACTACGAGCAGTACTTC
>TRBV10-3|.|TRBJ2-2|.
CAITGNTGELFF
TGTGCCATCACCGGGAACACCGGGGAGCTGTTTTTT
>TRBV11-2|TRBD1|TRBJ2-7|.
CASSGQGLSRTYEQYF
TGTGCCAGCAGCGGACAGGGGCTCTCACGGACCTACGAGCAGTACTTC
>TRBV5-8|TRBD2|TRBJ2-3|.
CASSGSGVTDTQYF
TGTGCCAGCAGCGGTAGCGGGGTCACAGATACGCAGTATTTT
>TRBV28|.|TRBJ1-4|.
CASSFGRDGEKLFF
TGTGCCAGCAGTTTTGGAAGGGATGGTGAAAAACTGTTTTTT
>TRBV30|.|TRBJ2-2|.
CAWKRVTVANTGELFF
TGTGCCTGGAAAAGGGTTACGGTTGCGAACACCGGGGAGCTGTTTTTT
>TRBV29-1|TRBD2|TRBJ2-5|.
CSVLRLAHQETQYF
TGCAGCGTCCTCCGACTAGCACACCAAGAGACCCAGTACTTC
>TRBV11-2|TRBD1|TRBJ2-7|.
CASKAGTGGSEQYF
TGTGCCAGCAAAGCGGGGACAGGGGGCAGCGAGCAGTACTTC
>TRBV10-1|TRBD2|TRBJ2-7|.
CASSAGLAGARSYEQYF
TGCGCCAGCAGTGCCGGTCTAGCGGGAGCCCGCTCCTACGAGCAGTACTTC
>TRBV7-2|.|TRBJ2-6|.
CASSLERWSGANVLTF
TGTGCCAGCAGCTTAGAGCGGTGGTCGGGGGCCAACGTCCTGACTTTC
>TRBV5-1|TRBD2|TRBJ2-7|.
CASRVGLAGGYEQYF
TGCGCCAGCAGGGTGGGACTAGCGGGAGGCTACGAGCAGTACTTC
>TRBV5-8|TRBD1|TRBJ2-2|.
CASSWGQGANTGELFF
TGTGCCAGCAGCTGGGGACAGGGGGCAAACACCGGGGAGCTGTTTTTT
>TRBV6-1|.|TRBJ2-7|.
CASSNYEQYF
TGTGCCAGCAGTAACTACGAGCAGTACTTC
>TRBV6-1|.|TRBJ1-1|.
CASRPSQYTEAFF
TGTGCCAGCAGGCCGAGCCAGTACACTGAAGCTTTCTTT
>TRBV7-9|.|TRBJ2-5|.
CASSSGDNRQTQYF
TGTGCCAGCAGCTCGGGGGACAATCGACAGACCCAGTACTTC
>TRBV7-3|.|TRBJ2-5|.
CASSSGTGLETQYF
TGTGCCAGCAGCTCGGGGACGGGTCTAGAGACCCAGTACTTC
>TRBV7-8|TRBD2|TRBJ2-2|.
CASSLSAGLAGRWGAGELFF
TGTGCCAGCAGCTTATCGGCGGGGCTAGCGGGTCGATGGGGTGCCGGGGAGCTGTTTTTT
>TRBV2|.|TRBJ2-1|.
CASNSYNEQFF
TGTGCCAGCAACAGTTACAATGAGCAGTTCTTC
>TRBV6-5|.|TRBJ1-1|.
CASRLPGGTEAFF
TGTGCCAGCAGACTCCCCGGGGGGACTGAAGCTTTCTTT
>TRBV19|.|TRBJ2-7|few
CASSAAGNPYEQYF
TGTGCCAGTAGTGCGGCGGGGAACCCCTACGAGCAGTACTTC
>TRBV7-9|TRBD2|TRBJ2-7|.
CASSLGSGRGSYEQYF
TGTGCCAGCAGCTTAGGTAGCGGGAGAGGTTCCTACGAGCAGTACTTC
>TRBV19|TRBD2|TRBJ2-1|.
CASSILAGSTFAKEQFF
TGTGCCAGTAGTATCTTAGCGGGAAGCACGTTTGCGAAGGAGCAGTTCTTC
>TRBV5-4|.|TRBJ1-1|once
CASSLGGELNTEAFF
TGTGCCAGCAGCCTGGGGGGGGAACTGAACACTGAAGCTTTCTTT
>TRBV5-1|.|TRBJ1-1|.
CASKFIWRDHTEAFF
TGCGCCAGCAAGTTCATTTGGAGGGATCACACTGAAGCTTTCTTT
>TRBV5-1|.|TRBJ2-1|.
CASSLGDSYNEQFF
TGCGCCAGCAGCTTGGGTGACAGCTACAATGAGCAGTTCTTC
>TRBV6-5|.|TRBJ1-2|.
CASSTGTYGYTF
TGTGCCAGCAGTACCGGGACTTATGGCTACACCTTC
>TRBV5-5|.|TRBJ1-3|.
CASSRSGPVGNTIYF
TGTGCCAGCAGCCGTTCCGGGCCCGTAGGAAACACCATATATTTT
>TRBV5-8|TRBD2|TRBJ2-2|.
CARTSGRGSTGELFF
TGTGCCAGGACTAGCGGGAGAGGAAGCACCGGGGAGCTGTTTTTT
>TRBV27|TRBD2|TRBJ2-7|.
CASSRLAGTYEQYF
TGTGCCAGCAGCAGACTAGCGGGCACCTACGAGCAGTACTTC
>TRBV6-5|.|TRBJ1-1|.
CASSSRVGNTEAFF
TGTGCCAGCAGTTCTCGGGTGGGGAACACTGAAGCTTTCTTT
>TRBV5-5|.|TRBJ1-3|.
CASSFPRTGNTIYF
TGTGCCAGCAGCTTCCCCAGGACTGGAAACACCATATATTTT
>TRBV7-2|.|TRBJ2-5|.
CASSLVGGQETQYF
TGTGCCAGCAGCTTAGTGGGGGGCCAAGAGACCCAGTACTTC
>TRBV5-1|.|TRBJ2-7|.
CASSLSGSTYEQYF
TGCGCCAGCAGCTTGTCGGGCAGCACCTACGAGCAGTACTTC
>TRBV27|.|TRBJ2-5|.
CASGTGLSVQYF
TGTGCCAGCGGGACGGGACTTAGTGTGCAGTACTTC
>TRBV14|TRBD1|TRBJ1-2|.
CASSQQTGPVYGYTF
TGTGCCAGCAGCCAACAGACAGGGCCGGTTTACGGCTACACCTTC
>TRBV2|.|TRBJ1-3|.
CASMRDSGNTIYF
TGTGCCAGCATGAGGGATTCTGGAAACACCATATATTTT
>TRBV5-1|.|TRBJ2-3|once
CASSRLYHTDTQYF
TGCGCCAGCAGTCGACTGTACCACACAGATACGCAGTATTTT
>TRBV27|.|TRBJ2-1|.
CASSPDPGRAYNEQFF
TGTGCCAGCAGTCCCGACCCCGGGAGAGCCTACAATGAGCAGTTCTTC